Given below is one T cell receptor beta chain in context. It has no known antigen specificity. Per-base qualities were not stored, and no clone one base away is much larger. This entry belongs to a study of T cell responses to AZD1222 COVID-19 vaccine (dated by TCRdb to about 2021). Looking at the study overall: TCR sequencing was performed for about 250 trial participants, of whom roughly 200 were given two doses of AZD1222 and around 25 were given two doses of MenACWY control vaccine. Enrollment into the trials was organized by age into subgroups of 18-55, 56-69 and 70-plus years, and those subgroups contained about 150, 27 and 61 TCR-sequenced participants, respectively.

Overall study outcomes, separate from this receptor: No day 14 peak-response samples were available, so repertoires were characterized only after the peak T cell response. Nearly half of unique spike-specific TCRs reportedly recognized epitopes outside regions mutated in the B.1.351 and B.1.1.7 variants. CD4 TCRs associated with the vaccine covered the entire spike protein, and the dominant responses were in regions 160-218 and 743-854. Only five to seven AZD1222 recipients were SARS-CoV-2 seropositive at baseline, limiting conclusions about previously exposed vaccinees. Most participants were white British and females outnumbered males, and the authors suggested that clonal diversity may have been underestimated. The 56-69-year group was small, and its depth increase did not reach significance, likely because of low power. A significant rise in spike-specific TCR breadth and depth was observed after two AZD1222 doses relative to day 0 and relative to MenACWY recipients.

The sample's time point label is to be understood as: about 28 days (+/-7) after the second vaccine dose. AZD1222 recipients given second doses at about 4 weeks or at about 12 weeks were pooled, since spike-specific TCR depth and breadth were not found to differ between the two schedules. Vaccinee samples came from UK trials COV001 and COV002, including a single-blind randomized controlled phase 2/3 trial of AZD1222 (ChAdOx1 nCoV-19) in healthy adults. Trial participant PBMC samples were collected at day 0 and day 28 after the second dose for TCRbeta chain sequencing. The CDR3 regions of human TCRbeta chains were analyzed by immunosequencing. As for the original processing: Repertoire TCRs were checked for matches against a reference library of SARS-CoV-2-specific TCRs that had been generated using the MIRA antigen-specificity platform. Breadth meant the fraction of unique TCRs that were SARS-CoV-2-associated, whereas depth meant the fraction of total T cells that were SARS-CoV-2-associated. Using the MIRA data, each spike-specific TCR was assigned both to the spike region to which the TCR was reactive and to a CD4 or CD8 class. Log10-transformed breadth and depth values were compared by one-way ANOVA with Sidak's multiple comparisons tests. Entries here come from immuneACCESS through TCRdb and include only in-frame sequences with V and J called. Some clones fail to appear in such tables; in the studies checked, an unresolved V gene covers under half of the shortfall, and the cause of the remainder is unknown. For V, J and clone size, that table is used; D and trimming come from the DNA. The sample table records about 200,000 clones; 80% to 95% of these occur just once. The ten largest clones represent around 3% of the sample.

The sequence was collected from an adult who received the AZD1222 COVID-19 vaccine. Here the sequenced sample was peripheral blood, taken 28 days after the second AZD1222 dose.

The CDR3 reads as follows: CASSLGAIGGYTF. In nucleotide form, the sequence is TGTGCCAGCAGCTTGGGGGCGATTGGTGGCTACACCTTC. The chain links TRBV7-9 with TRBJ1-2; TRBD1 is a possible D gene, resting on 6 matching bases. The germline V gene (reference sequence) gives CDR1 as SEHNR and CDR2 as FQNEAQ. The V end loses 3 bases and the J end loses 7 bases, and a stretch of 12 bases separates them. There are 13 amino acids in the CDR3, from cysteine to phenylalanine inclusive. Of the read, only the CDR3 DNA is kept; its 39 bases are in frame from base 1.